Listed below are T cell receptor beta chains from one sample, sequenced in a study of control samples from healthy donors and cancer patients. Repertoires were generated with immunoSEQ multiplex PCR, while TCRdb's copy carries only in-frame clones and drops some. The sample has fewer than 150,000 clones; 90% are singletons. Sequencing was carried out using blood. The receptors shown here come from a young man in good health. Each CDR3 is given with its conserved first and last residue.

v_call: TRBV4-3
cdr3_aa: CASSQDYRGRGGNQPQHF

v_call: TRBV18
cdr3_aa: CASSPGQGRLNTEAFF

v_call: TRBV11-3
cdr3_aa: CASSQYHTEAFF

v_call: TRBV24-1
cdr3_aa: CATSAVGRGGETQYF

v_call: TRBV7-9
cdr3_aa: CASSSRSGNNEQFF

v_call: TRBV30
cdr3_aa: CAWRSHRGLRTDTQYF

v_call: TRBV21-1
cdr3_aa: CASSLTSGRGGTGELFF

v_call: TRBV19
cdr3_aa: CASSPPGLAGSNEQFF

v_call: TRBV5-1
cdr3_aa: CASSLERLNTGELFF

v_call: TRBV15
cdr3_aa: CATSRDPRWGTNTGELFF

v_call: TRBV5-4
cdr3_aa: CASSLGRDSSYEQYF

v_call: TRBV6-2/TRBV6-3
cdr3_aa: CASSNPGLNTEAFF

v_call: TRBV12-5
cdr3_aa: CASGFSSDSSIVWPQHF

v_call: TRBV14
cdr3_aa: CASSQDFSALAGTSGELFF

v_call: TRBV3-1/TRBV3-2
cdr3_aa: CASTGRGSLNTEAFF

v_call: TRBV11-2
cdr3_aa: CASSPGRSSGNTIYF

v_call: TRBV4-1
cdr3_aa: CASSRDRDYEQYF

v_call: TRBV30
cdr3_aa: CAWRETGTGELFF

v_call: TRBV2
cdr3_aa: CASGRGTGGANEQFF

v_call: TRBV7-6
cdr3_aa: CASSRGAGQGGEQYF

v_call: TRBV4-3
cdr3_aa: CASSLLGRGYGEQFF

v_call: TRBV6-2/TRBV6-3
cdr3_aa: CASSPGQDWGRYTF

v_call: TRBV6-1
cdr3_aa: CASSEWGRGEAFF

v_call: TRBV27
cdr3_aa: CASSPKTLTGYFNEQFF

v_call: TRBV11-3
cdr3_aa: CASSLSLQGVQYF

v_call: TRBV12-3/TRBV12-4
cdr3_aa: CASSAAGETEQFF

v_call: TRBV3-1/TRBV3-2
cdr3_aa: CASSQEGQGNYGYTF

v_call: TRBV30
cdr3_aa: CATVGGASTEAFF

v_call: TRBV5-1
cdr3_aa: CASRVGERRADTQYF

v_call: TRBV12-5
cdr3_aa: CASGPGGRADEQYF

v_call: TRBV18
cdr3_aa: CASSPPTRTSGSLYNEQFF

v_call: TRBV7-9
cdr3_aa: CASSPPGTHQDF

v_call: TRBV28
cdr3_aa: CASRRTGGYGYTF

v_call: TRBV28
cdr3_aa: CASRRTGGTEAFF

v_call: TRBV2
cdr3_aa: CASSESSSGGTQYF

v_call: TRBV10-3
cdr3_aa: CAISESIGHLHF

v_call: TRBV15
cdr3_aa: CATSRTGTGNSPLHF